What follows are 20 T cell receptor beta chains derived from one specimen sequenced in a study of blood T cell repertoires in COVID-19. Repertoires were generated with immunoSEQ multiplex PCR, while TCRdb's copy carries only in-frame clones and drops some. The table records more than 110,000 clones, approximately 88% of them present only once. The sequencing sample was made of PBMCs or T cells enriched from blood (not recorded which). These receptors were collected from a middle-aged man with acute COVID-19.

This clone was counted only a few times. The V gene is TRBV7-2, the J gene TRBJ2-5; TRBD2 agrees at 13 bases. The CDR3 spans 17 residues. V lost 5 bases to trimming and J lost 5 bases; unmatched junction nucleotides: 11. Germline V CDR1 and CDR2: SGHTA, FQGNSA. The CDR3 loop is CASSPWTSGGPGETQYF. CDR3 bases: TGTGCCAGCAGCCCCTGGACTAGCGGGGGTCCAGGCGAGACCCAGTACTTC.

The V and J genes are TRBV6-5 and TRBJ1-5; 7 nucleotides match TRBD1. Germline CDR1 is MNHEY and CDR2 is SVGAGI. The V segment lost 6 bases and the J segment 1 base; nucleotides outside the gene matches: 6. The CDR3 is 15 residues long. For the CDR3, the DNA is TGTGCCAGCAGACCTCAGGGGGGCAGCAATCAGCCCCAGCATTTT. Protein product: CASRPQGGSNQPQHF.

This clone has only a few counts. The rearrangement joins TRBV19 to TRBJ1-1; D gene ambiguous. V gave up 0 bases and J gave up 7 bases, with 6 bases separating them. The CDR3 loop spans 12 amino acids. The germline gives CDR1 LNHDA, CDR2 SQIVND (reference sequence). The CDR3, as DNA: TGTGCCAGTAGTATAGACTCCCTTGAAGCTTTCTTT. This encodes CASSIDSLEAFF.

The gene calls are TRBV6-5 and TRBJ2-5; perhaps TRBD2 as D (6 bases). CDR1 is MNHEY and CDR2 is SVGAGI in the germline V gene. The CDR3 has 13 residues. V lost 2 bases to trimming and J lost 3 bases, with 7 bases between them. This CDR3 reads CASSYGLKETQYF. The CDR3 region has the DNA TGTGCCAGCAGTTACGGACTAAAAGAGACCCAGTACTTC.

The J gene is TRBJ2-5, the V gene TRBV18; 8 nucleotides align to TRBD1. The V gene's germline CDR1 is KGHSH and CDR2 LQKENI. CDR3 length: 15 amino acids. The junction had 5 bases not matched to a gene; V was cut back by 1 base and J by 4 bases. CDR3 amino acids: CASSPLSTGVETQYF. Written as DNA, the CDR3 is TGTGCCAGCTCACCACTGTCGACAGGGGTAGAGACCCAGTACTTC.

The chain recombines TRBV27 with TRBJ2-6, with D uncertain. Trimming took off 1 base at V and 0 bases at J, with 7 bases between the two ends. The CDR3 spans 16 residues. Germline-derived CDR1 and CDR2 are MNHEY and SMNVEV (reference sequence). The CDR3 is CASSLFYSSGANVLTF. CDR3 nucleotides: TGTGCCAGCAGTTTATTTTACAGCTCTGGGGCCAACGTCCTGACTTTC.

This chain uses TRBV18 with TRBJ1-5, with D hard to call. This CDR3 is 16 amino acids long. The ends were cut back, 3 bases at V and 0 bases at J, with 12 bases in the middle. Per the germline V gene, CDR1 is KGHSH and CDR2 is LQKENI. In DNA, the CDR3 is TGTGCCAGCTCACCTTATGGGCACGGTAGCAATCAGCCCCAGCATTTT. Encoded protein: CASSPYGHGSNQPQHF.

The chain links TRBV10-3 to TRBJ2-1; 7 nucleotides agree with TRBD2. The CDR3 covers 14 residues. Trimming removed 0 bases from V and 10 bases from J; junction bases left unmatched: 6. Germline V gives CDR1 ENHRY, CDR2 SYGVKD. CDR3 DNA sequence: TGTGCCATCAGTGAGTCGGGGGTGCGGGAGGAGCAGTTCTTC. Its protein is CAISESGVREEQFF.

V is TRBV5-5 and J is TRBJ2-5, with D perhaps matching TRBD2 (6 bases). This CDR3 is 15 amino acids long. Trimming took off 4 bases at V and 1 base at J, with 14 bases between the two ends. Germline V gene data show CDR1 as SGHKS and CDR2 as YYEKEE (reference sequence). This CDR3 is CASSRLGGPQETQYF. In DNA, the CDR3 is TGTGCCAGCAGCCGTCTCGGGGGACCCCAAGAGACCCAGTACTTC.

J is TRBJ2-1 and V is TRBV11-2; 8 bases map to TRBD1. This CDR3 is 16 amino acids long. Germline CDR1 reads SGHAT; CDR2 reads FQNNGV. Trimming cost V 5 bases and J 5 bases; bases outside gene matches: 11. The CDR3 region is CASSPRPDRANNEQFF. CDR3 DNA: TGTGCCAGCAGCCCCCGGCCGGACAGGGCTAACAATGAGCAGTTCTTC.

CDR3 bases: TGCGCCAGCAGCTGGCAACAGGGGGGGACTGAAGCTTTCTTT. It yields the protein CASSWQQGGTEAFF. The J gene is TRBJ1-1, the V gene TRBV5-1; 8 positions agree with TRBD1. Unmatched junction bases numbered 6, after V lost 3 bases and J lost 5 bases. CDR3 length: 14 amino acids. Germline V gives CDR1 SGHRS, CDR2 YFSETQ.

The V and J genes are TRBV25-1 and TRBJ1-1; 9 bases fit TRBD1. Germline CDR1 is MGHDK and CDR2 is SYGVNS. The J segment lost 4 bases and the V segment lost 3 bases, leaving 3 bases of the junction unmatched. This CDR3 region has 14 residues. As DNA, the CDR3 is TGTGCCAGCAGTGAGGACAGGGGTGGCACTGAAGCTTTCTTT. It codes for CASSEDRGGTEAFF.

This clone was counted a single time. The chain links TRBV18 to TRBJ2-2; 7 bases are shared with TRBD1. The V gene end was trimmed by 3 bases and the J gene end by 6 bases; junction bases not matched to a gene: 7. Germline CDR1 is KGHSH and CDR2 is LQKENI. This CDR3 is built from 15 residues. The CDR3 spells CASSPPRGYSGELFF. In DNA form, the CDR3 reads TGTGCCAGCTCACCTCCCAGGGGGTATTCCGGGGAGCTGTTTTTT.

This clone was detected only a few times. V usage is TRBV28 and J usage is TRBJ1-3; D possibly corresponds to TRBD1 (5 bases). The CDR3 extends over 14 amino acids. CDR1 MDHEN and CDR2 SYDVKM come from the germline V gene. V lost 4 bases and J lost 0, with 7 bases in between. CDR3 residues: CASSSGFSGNTIYF. CDR3 coding DNA: TGTGCCAGCAGTTCAGGGTTCTCTGGAAACACCATATATTTT. Drawing the rest from reference TRBV28 and TRBJ1-3, the complete variable domain is DVKVTQSSRYLVKRTGEKVFLECVQDMDHENMFWYRQDPGLGLRLIYFSYDVKMKEKGDIPEGYSVSREKKERFSLILESASTNQTSMYLCASSSGFSGNTIYFGEGSWLTVV.

This clone was counted a single time. V is TRBV7-2 and J is TRBJ2-2; D is unresolved. Per the germline V gene, CDR1 is SGHTA and CDR2 is FQGNSA. V was pared by 1 base and J by 6 bases, with 12 bases between. CDR3 size: 15 residues. CDR3: CASSLDARGSGELFF. For the CDR3, the DNA is TGTGCCAGCAGCTTAGATGCTAGAGGTTCCGGGGAGCTGTTTTTT.

This clone was counted once. The rearrangement links TRBV7-9 to TRBJ2-7, with 8 bases matching TRBD1. J was trimmed by 2 bases and V by 5 bases; bases with no gene match: 5. Per germline, CDR1 SEHNR and CDR2 FQNEAQ (reference sequence). The CDR3 covers 14 residues. This CDR3 reads CASSLGQGTYEQYF. CDR3 DNA sequence: TGTGCCAGCAGCCTCGGACAGGGAACCTACGAGCAGTACTTC.

The chain employs TRBV30 and TRBJ1-2; 8 nucleotides line up with TRBD1. This CDR3 is built from 12 residues. Germline values: CDR1 GTSNPN, CDR2 SVGIG (reference sequence). Trimming took 8 bases from V and 7 from J; bases not matched to a gene: 9. CDR3 region: CAQTQGAGGYTF. As DNA, the CDR3 is TGTGCCCAGACCCAGGGGGCTGGTGGCTACACCTTC.

The gene calls are TRBV5-6 and TRBJ1-1; TRBD1 matches at 11 bases. Germline CDR1 is SGHDT and CDR2 is YYEEEE. V lost 1 base and J lost 6; bases outside the gene matches: 8. The CDR3 is 16 residues long. CDR3 residues: CASSLPGQGGLPEAFF. CDR3 in DNA: TGTGCCAGCAGCTTGCCGGGACAGGGGGGGTTGCCTGAAGCTTTCTTT.

The chain carries TRBV7-2 and TRBJ1-5; 7 positions match TRBD1. Germline loops: CDR1 SGHTA, CDR2 FQGNSA. The CDR3 is made up of 14 amino acids. V trimming: 8 bases; J trimming: 1 base; junction bases outside the gene matches: 5. CDR3 sequence reads: CASALGGSNQPQHF. The CDR3 DNA follows: TGTGCCAGCGCGTTAGGGGGCAGCAATCAGCCCCAGCATTTT.

The chain employs TRBV11-2 and TRBJ2-2; TRBD2 agrees at 7 bases. The CDR3 sequence is 15 residues long. The trim removed 11 bases at V and 4 bases at J, leaving 13 bases unmatched. Germline V gene lookup returns CDR1 SGHAT and CDR2 FQNNGV. The CDR3 here is CAGGEGREITGELFF. CDR3 nucleotides: TGTGCCGGGGGGGAGGGGCGAGAGATCACCGGGGAGCTGTTTTTT.